Shown below are 23 T cell receptor beta chains from a single sample sequenced in a study of cytomegalovirus exposure and HLA in healthy donors. PCR amplification relied on 60 Vbeta primers (plus 13 Jbeta primers). Libraries were prepared by immunoSEQ multiplex PCR; TCRdb keeps only in-frame clonotypes and omits some of them. The table has 120,000 to 150,000 clones, roughly 80% seen once. Sequencing input: PBMCs. The source is a woman aged 25 to 39 in good health and CMV-seronegative.

This clone was seen only once. The chain employs TRBV19 and TRBJ2-3; D unclear. Germline V gene sequence: CDR1 LNHDA, CDR2 SQIVND (reference sequence). The CDR3 length is 16 residues. The V and J ends lost 8 bases and 0 bases respectively, with 18 bases between them. The CDR3 region has the DNA TGTGCCAGTCTAGGCCAAGGCCAGAGCAGCACAGATACGCAGTATTTT. This codes for CASLGQGQSSTDTQYF.

The table lists this clone with a few counts. This sequence joins TRBV27 and TRBJ2-2, with 10 bases identical to TRBD2. Trimming cost V 3 bases and J 1 base; bases outside gene matches: 5. Germline V gene sequence: CDR1 MNHEY, CDR2 SMNVEV (reference sequence). This CDR3 comprises 17 residues. The DNA of the CDR3 is TGTGCCAGCAGTTTTGGAGCGGGAGGGGGGAACACCGGGGAGCTGTTTTTT. It translates to CASSFGAGGGNTGELFF.

This clone was observed a handful of times. V and J are TRBV6-1 and TRBJ1-1, with TRBD1 matching 10 bases. V was pared by 6 bases and J by 4 bases, with 5 bases of the junction left unmatched. This CDR3 contains 14 residues. Germline CDR1 MNHNS, CDR2 SASEGT. This chain's CDR3 is CASSDRGRITEAFF. The CDR3 bases are TGTGCCAGCAGCGACAGGGGGCGCATCACTGAAGCTTTCTTT.

The gene calls are TRBV5-4 and TRBJ2-7; 10 nucleotides line up with TRBD2. This CDR3 is built from 14 residues. V shed 3 bases, J shed 5 bases, and the junction held 5 bases outside the gene matches. The germline gives CDR1 SGHNT, CDR2 YYREEE (reference sequence). CDR3 sequence: CASSSAGGRDEQYF. The CDR3 DNA sequence: TGTGCCAGCAGCTCAGCGGGAGGGCGAGACGAGCAGTACTTC.

This chain joins TRBV5-1 and TRBJ2-5, with unresolved D. The end of the DNA fits TRBJ2-7 better, so the J call may be wrong. CDR1 and CDR2 (germline): SGHRS, YFSETQ. CDR3 length: 13 amino acids. The CDR3 coding sequence is TGCGCCAGCAGCGAGACGGGTTTCTACGAGCAGTACTTC. Its translation is CASSETGFYEQYF.

This clone has a handful of counts. The V gene is TRBV10-1, the J gene TRBJ1-3; D unclear. The CDR3 runs 13 residues. Germline CDR1 and CDR2: WNHNN and SYGVQD (reference sequence). Between the trimmed V and J ends, which lost 3 bases and 5 bases, there was a span of 8 bases. The CDR3 DNA reads TGCGCCAGCAGTGACGGTCCCAGAAACACCATATATTTT. This gives the protein CASSDGPRNTIYF.

V and J are TRBV10-3 and TRBJ2-1; 11 nucleotides line up with TRBD2. Germline CDR1 ENHRY, CDR2 SYGVKD. The V and J ends lost 11 bases and 7 bases, in that order; junction bases with no gene match: 10. The CDR3 runs to 14 residues. In DNA, the CDR3 is TGTGCCGCCAAGGAACTAGCGGGAGCTAATGAGCAGTTCTTC. Translating it yields CAAKELAGANEQFF.

This chain joins TRBV7-2 and TRBJ1-4, with D perhaps matching TRBD1 (5 bases). Trimming took 5 bases from V and 3 from J, leaving 25 bases between them. Germline CDR1 reads SGHTA; CDR2 reads FQGNSA. CDR3 length: 19 residues. The CDR3, as DNA: TGTGCCAGCAGCCCTGACCCCGGACTCCCGGGGGTGGCTAATGAAAAACTGTTTTTT. Amino acids: CASSPDPGLPGVANEKLFF.

This clone has more than one count but fewer than ten. The chain uses TRBV4-3 and TRBJ1-2; D is uncertain. Germline V lookup: CDR1 LGHNA, CDR2 YSLEER. The CDR3 runs to 13 residues. V was clipped by 0 bases and J by 14 bases, with 16 bases between them. The CDR3 sequence: CASSQDGLAGKTF. The CDR3 DNA sequence: TGCGCCAGCAGCCAAGATGGGTTAGCGGGAAAAACCTTC.

The chain couples TRBV10-3 to TRBJ1-1, with unresolved D. Trimming pared 10 bases from V and 3 bases from J, leaving 15 bases between. CDR3 size: 13 residues. Germline-derived CDR1 and CDR2 are ENHRY and SYGVKD. The DNA of the CDR3 is TGTGCCACTATGGGAGATACATACACTGAAGCTTTCTTT. Its translation: CATMGDTYTEAFF.

The chain is built from TRBV11-1 and TRBJ1-2; TRBD1 matches 9 bases. CDR3 size: 15 residues. The germline V gene encodes CDR1 SGHAT and CDR2 FQDESV (reference sequence). Trimming took 5 bases from V and 3 from J; bases not matched to a gene: 7. The CDR3 coding sequence is TGTGCCAGCAGCCGGGACAGGGCGGGGTACTATGGCTACACCTTC. This encodes CASSRDRAGYYGYTF.

The V and J genes are TRBV7-2 and TRBJ2-4; 13 bases map to TRBD2. This CDR3 has 18 amino acids. The germline V gene encodes CDR1 SGHTA and CDR2 FQGNSA. Trimming removed 5 bases from V and 7 bases from J; junction bases left unmatched: 14. Written as DNA, the CDR3 is TGTGCCAGCAGCCCAGGACAGGGAGGACTAGCGGGAGTCAACATTCAGTACTTC. It translates to CASSPGQGGLAGVNIQYF.

This chain uses TRBV5-6 with TRBJ2-7; no definite D call. CDR3 length: 15 residues. Germline V gene data show CDR1 as SGHDT and CDR2 as YYEEEE. Trimming shortened V by 6 bases and J by 8 bases, and 24 bases separated the two germline ends. CDR3 DNA sequence: TGTGCCAGCACCTCACGAGTAGGCCTCCGGGTTAAGCAGTACTTC. It encodes CASTSRVGLRVKQYF.

V usage is TRBV6-1 and J usage is TRBJ2-3, with 8 bases aligning to TRBD2. The ends lost 0 bases at V and 1 base at J; junction bases unmatched: 3. The CDR3 totals 16 residues. Germline assignment: CDR1 MNHNS and CDR2 SASEGT. CDR3 sequence (DNA): TGTGCCAGCAGTGAAGCGCTACTAGCGGGCACAGATACGCAGTATTTT. The encoded protein is CASSEALLAGTDTQYF.

J is TRBJ1-2 and V is TRBV7-8, with D hard to call. This CDR3 comprises 15 residues. CDR1 and CDR2 from the germline V gene are SGHVS and FQNEAQ. Trimming took off 3 bases at V and 4 bases at J, with 15 bases between the two ends. The chain's CDR3 is CASSLGARGSYGYTF. The DNA of the CDR3 is TGTGCCAGCAGCTTGGGAGCACGGGGTTCCTATGGCTACACCTTC.

The chain joins TRBV18 to TRBJ2-3, with D tentatively TRBD2 (6 bases). In germline, CDR1 is KGHSH, CDR2 LQKENI. CDR3 size: 14 residues. Trimming pared 2 bases from V and 1 base from J, leaving 7 bases between. The CDR3 DNA reads as TGTGCCAGCTCACCATCGGGAGGCACAGATACGCAGTATTTT. Its translation: CASSPSGGTDTQYF.

V usage is TRBV7-2 and J usage is TRBJ1-3; a weak D match, TRBD1 (6 bases). The CDR3 covers 13 residues. The germline V and J ends were trimmed by 5 bases and 4 bases, with 9 bases remaining between them. CDR1 is SGHTA and CDR2 is FQGNSA in the germline V gene. The CDR3 DNA is TGTGCCAGCAGCCTGGGGACAGGAAACACCATATATTTT. Encoded protein: CASSLGTGNTIYF.

The rearrangement uses TRBV2 and TRBJ2-5; 8 bases align to TRBD1. V gave up 5 bases and J gave up 2 bases; unmatched junction bases: 1. Germline loops: CDR1 SNHLY, CDR2 FYNNEI. The CDR3 consists of 13 residues. CDR3 DNA sequence: TGTGCCAGCAGTCAGGGGGCTCAAGAGACCCAGTACTTC. This encodes CASSQGAQETQYF.

A few counts support this clone. The rearrangement uses TRBV15 and TRBJ1-6; possibly TRBD1 for D (6 bases). The CDR3 is 14 residues long. Trimming left V 3 bases short and J 10 bases short, with 13 bases between. Germline CDR1 is LNHNV and CDR2 is YYDKDF (reference sequence). CDR3 loop: CATSRASGGSPLHF. The CDR3 DNA reads as TGTGCCACCAGCAGGGCATCGGGGGGCTCACCCCTCCACTTT. The full variable domain, in which reference TRBV15 and TRBJ1-6 provide the parts outside the CDR3, is DAMVIQNPRYQVTQFGKPVTLSCSQTLNHNVMYWYQQKSSQAPKLLFHYYDKDFNNEADTPDNFQSRRPNTSFCFLDIRSPGLGDTAMYLCATSRASGGSPLHFGNGTRLTVT.

The rearrangement uses TRBV12-1 and TRBJ1-5; the table's D gene call, TRBD1, was not cross checked with the DNA. TRBV12-1 is reported as a pseudogene. The CDR3 is 15 amino acids. This CDR3 reads CASSRQGVWYQPQHF. As DNA, the CDR3 is TGTGCCAGCAGCCGACAAGGGGTCTGGTATCAGCCCCAGCATTTT.

CDR3 nucleotide sequence: TGTGCCAGCAGCCCGGACGGGGACTCCTACGAGCAGTACTTC. The encoded protein is CASSPDGDSYEQYF. The chain links TRBV5-4 to TRBJ2-7; D is possibly TRBD2 (5 bases). This CDR3 region has 14 residues. Germline CDR1 SGHNT, CDR2 YYREEE (reference sequence). V was pared by 4 bases and J by 0 bases, with 11 bases between.

This chain connects TRBV2 to TRBJ2-5; the D gene is possibly TRBD1 (6 bases). The J call is doubtful: the DNA matches TRBJ2-7 better. This CDR3 region has 12 residues. CDR1 is SNHLY, CDR2 FYNNEI, per germline. This CDR3 reads CASSYRVGEQYF. The DNA for the CDR3 is TGTGCCAGCAGTTACAGGGTCGGCGAGCAGTACTTC.

V and J are TRBV4-2 and TRBJ2-5, with TRBD2 matching over 14 bases. CDR3 length equals 17 residues. Losses at the gene ends were 2 bases for V and 5 bases for J; bases not matched to a gene: 7. Germline V gene sequence: CDR1 LGHNA, CDR2 YNFKEQ. The CDR3 region has the DNA TGTGCCAGCAGCCAACAGGGGACTAGCGGGAGCCGGGAGACCCAGTACTTC. As protein: CASSQQGTSGSRETQYF.